Below are 26 T cell receptor beta chains sequenced from a single sample in a study of neoadjuvant anti-PD-1 for oral cavity cancer. Libraries were prepared by immunoSEQ multiplex PCR; TCRdb keeps only in-frame clonotypes and omits some of them. The sample shows tens of thousands of clones, about 86% of them seen only once. The sequencing here drew on PBMCs, taken before nivolumab (anti-PD-1) treatment. These receptors all stem from a person between 35 and 79 years old with oral cavity squamous cell carcinoma.

This chain joins TRBV7-9 and TRBJ2-1; 7 nucleotides agree with TRBD1. This CDR3 has 15 residues. V lost 1 base and J lost 4; bases outside the gene matches: 4. Germline lookup yields CDR1 SEHNR and CDR2 FQNEAQ (reference sequence). The CDR3 bases are TGTGCCAGCAGCTTAGTAGGGGGCGCGTACAATGAGCAGTTCTTC. Translation: CASSLVGGAYNEQFF.

The chain is built from TRBV6-1 and TRBJ2-2; D unclear. Trimming stripped 1 base from V and 6 bases from J, with 9 bases between. This CDR3 contains 14 residues. Per the germline V gene, CDR1 is MNHNS and CDR2 is SASEGT. This CDR3 is CASSEDTAPGELFF. The CDR3 nucleotides read TGTGCCAGCAGTGAAGACACTGCCCCCGGGGAGCTGTTTTTT.

V usage is TRBV7-9 and J usage is TRBJ2-1; 14 positions match TRBD2. CDR3 size: 18 residues. The junction had 10 bases not matched to a gene; V was cut back by 4 bases and J by 5 bases. CDR1 and CDR2 from the germline V gene are SEHNR and FQNEAQ (reference sequence). The CDR3 nucleotides are TGTGCCAGCAGCTCCCCTTGGACTAGCGGGAGGCCGAACAATGAGCAGTTCTTC. Translated, it gives CASSSPWTSGRPNNEQFF.

In its sample, this clone was seen many times. The chain has TRBV19 and TRBJ2-5; TRBD2 agrees at 10 bases. With 4 bases clipped from V and 2 bases from J, the junction kept 4 bases outside the gene matches. Germline V lookup: CDR1 LNHDA, CDR2 SQIVND (reference sequence). The CDR3 is 15 amino acids. The DNA of the CDR3 is TGTGCCAGTAGTAAGCTAGCGGGGGCACAAGAGACCCAGTACTTC. Translated, it gives CASSKLAGAQETQYF.

CDR3 in DNA: TGTGCCAGCAGTTTGGGAGAGAATCAGCCCCAGCATTTT. The encoded protein is CASSLGENQPQHF. The chain combines TRBV7-6 with TRBJ1-5; D is uncertain. V was clipped by 6 bases and J by 4 bases, with 10 bases between them. The length of the CDR3 is 13 residues. Germline loops: CDR1 SGHVS, CDR2 FNYEAQ.

The V call is TRBV5-6, the J call TRBJ2-3; D is tentatively TRBD1 or TRBD2 (5 bases each). V was trimmed by 5 bases and J by 7 bases, leaving 14 bases between them. Germline lookup yields CDR1 SGHDT and CDR2 YYEEEE. This CDR3 comprises 13 residues. CDR3 sequence (DNA): TGTGCCAGCAGAGAGGGACCGACAAATACGCAGTATTTT. Translation: CASREGPTNTQYF. The variable domain in full, completed from reference TRBV5-6 and TRBJ2-3, reads DAGVTQSPTHLIKTRGQQVTLRCSPKSGHDTVSWYQQALGQGPQFIFQYYEEEERQRGNFPDRFSGHQFPNYSSELNVNALLLGDSALYLCASREGPTNTQYFGPGTRLTVL.

The rearrangement joins TRBV11-2 to TRBJ1-1; D not certain. Germline V gene data show CDR1 as SGHAT and CDR2 as FQNNGV. The CDR3 has 15 amino acids. The V end was cut by 5 bases, the J end by 1 base, with 14 bases between. CDR3: CASSPEPSANTEAFF. The CDR3 DNA reads as TGTGCCAGCAGCCCAGAACCCTCAGCGAACACTGAAGCTTTCTTT.

This chain uses TRBV5-1 with TRBJ2-2, with D uncertain. Trimming left V 4 bases short and J 4 bases short, with 8 bases between. Germline assignment: CDR1 SGHRS and CDR2 YFSETQ. The CDR3 loop spans 13 amino acids. CDR3 loop: CASSPTPTGELFF. The CDR3 DNA is TGCGCCAGCAGCCCAACACCCACCGGGGAGCTGTTTTTT.

CDR3: CASSEVGESGYTF. CDR3 in DNA: TGTGCCAGCAGTGAAGTTGGGGAGAGCGGCTACACCTTC. The chain joins TRBV2 to TRBJ1-2, with D unresolved. Germline V gene data show CDR1 as SNHLY and CDR2 as FYNNEI. This CDR3 is built from 13 residues. The V end was cut by 1 base, the J end by 8 bases, with 11 bases between.

The chain joins TRBV30 to TRBJ1-2; D is ambiguous. The CDR3 loop spans 13 amino acids. V was clipped by 2 bases and J by 8 bases, with 15 bases between them. Germline values: CDR1 GTSNPN, CDR2 SVGIG (reference sequence). The CDR3 sequence: CAWSPSRQGGYTF. CDR3 nucleotides: TGTGCCTGGAGTCCCTCTCGACAAGGCGGCTACACCTTC.

This sequence joins TRBV6-5 and TRBJ2-7; perhaps TRBD2 as D (5 bases). The CDR3 is 15 amino acids. Germline V gives CDR1 MNHEY, CDR2 SVGAGI. V was pared by 5 bases and J by 4 bases, with 18 bases between. The CDR3: CASSHLASGAYEQYF. DNA of the CDR3: TGTGCCAGCAGTCACTTGGCGAGCGGAGCTTACGAGCAGTACTTC.

This clone has only a few counts. Different DNA sequences within this sample yield the same CDR3. The V gene is TRBV7-9, the J gene TRBJ2-5, with 11 bases that match TRBD2. The CDR3 has 14 amino acids. J gave up 5 bases and V 6 bases, and 5 bases lay outside the gene matches. Germline CDR1 and CDR2: SEHNR and FQNEAQ (reference sequence). CDR3 DNA: TGTGCCAGCAGTTTACTAGCGGGAGAGGAGACCCAGTACTTC. Translated: CASSLLAGEETQYF.

The chain is built from TRBV4-2 and TRBJ1-4; D gene ambiguous. CDR3 size: 15 residues. Germline CDR1 is LGHNA and CDR2 is YNFKEQ. Trimming stripped 0 bases from V and 6 bases from J, with 11 bases between. CDR3: CASSQDGRVDEKLFF. CDR3 sequence (DNA): TGTGCCAGCAGCCAAGATGGGAGGGTGGATGAAAAACTGTTTTTT.

The chain has TRBV7-8 and TRBJ2-7, with unresolved D. V lost 5 bases to trimming and J lost 5 bases, with 13 bases between them. The germline V gene encodes CDR1 SGHVS and CDR2 FQNEAQ. CDR3 length: 13 residues. CDR3 residues: CASSPQLRNEQYF. The CDR3, as DNA: TGTGCCAGCAGCCCCCAGCTCCGGAACGAGCAGTACTTC.

The chain is built from TRBV29-1 and TRBJ2-3; no reliable D call. This CDR3 region has 12 residues. From germline, CDR1 is SQVTM and CDR2 ANQGSEA. V was trimmed by 0 bases and J by 4 bases, leaving 5 bases between them. The CDR3 DNA reads TGCAGCGTTGAAGATGTCGCAGATACGCAGTATTTT. This translates into CSVEDVADTQYF.

This clone was found once. The chain joins TRBV11-2 to TRBJ2-7, with TRBD2 identical over 9 bases. From germline, CDR1 is SGHAT and CDR2 FQNNGV. This CDR3 spans 14 amino acids. The ends lost 4 bases at V and 4 bases at J; junction bases unmatched: 5. CDR3 DNA sequence: TGTGCCAGCAGCTCCGGGACTAGCATTTACGAGCAGTACTTC. It encodes CASSSGTSIYEQYF.

The V call is TRBV9, the J call TRBJ1-2; D possibly corresponds to TRBD1 (6 bases). V lost 8 bases and J lost 4, with 12 bases in between. CDR3 size: 12 residues. Germline V gene sequence: CDR1 SGDLS, CDR2 YYNGEE. CDR3 DNA sequence: TGTGCCAGTTCGCGGACAGTCTATGGCTACACCTTC. Translation gives CASSRTVYGYTF.

The chain combines TRBV4-1 with TRBJ2-7; 7 bases are a match to TRBD2. The length of the CDR3 is 16 residues. V shed 4 bases, J shed 5 bases, and the junction held 14 bases outside the gene matches. CDR1 is MGHRA, CDR2 YSYEKL, per germline. In nucleotides, the CDR3 is TGCGCCAGCAGCCCCCAGGCCGGGACTACCTTCCACGAGCAGTACTTC. The encoded protein is CASSPQAGTTFHEQYF.

The chain couples TRBV15 to TRBJ1-5; 8 bases agree with TRBD1. The CDR3 contains 17 residues. Germline V lookup: CDR1 LNHNV, CDR2 YYDKDF (reference sequence). The J segment lost 5 bases and the V segment lost 4 bases, leaving 13 bases of the junction unmatched. CDR3 in amino acids: CATSTTYRQGIHQPQHF. The CDR3 DNA is TGTGCCACCAGCACAACGTATAGACAGGGGATTCATCAGCCCCAGCATTTT. Together with reference TRBV15 and TRBJ1-5, the CDR3 gives the full variable domain: DAMVIQNPRYQVTQFGKPVTLSCSQTLNHNVMYWYQQKSSQAPKLLFHYYDKDFNNEADTPDNFQSRRPNTSFCFLDIRSPGLGDTAMYLCATSTTYRQGIHQPQHFGDGTRLSIL.

The chain links TRBV5-1 to TRBJ2-7; weak D call: TRBD1 (7 bases). Between the trimmed V and J ends, which lost 7 bases and 5 bases, there was a span of 13 bases. The V gene's germline CDR1 is SGHRS and CDR2 YFSETQ. This CDR3 contains 12 residues. CDR3 bases: TGCGCCAGCTTTACCAGGGGGGACGAGCAGTACTTC. Its translation: CASFTRGDEQYF.

This sequence joins TRBV5-6 and TRBJ2-5; the D call may be TRBD1 or TRBD2 (5 bases each). Trimming shortened V by 6 bases and J by 1 base, and 16 bases separated the two germline ends. The CDR3 sequence is 15 residues long. Germline loops: CDR1 SGHDT, CDR2 YYEEEE. This chain's CDR3 is CASTQDGGFQETQYF. The CDR3 nucleotides read TGTGCCAGCACCCAAGATGGGGGATTCCAAGAGACCCAGTACTTC.

The rearrangement links TRBV5-1 to TRBJ2-2; no clear D gene. The CDR3 consists of 13 residues. Germline CDR1 and CDR2: SGHRS and YFSETQ. V was trimmed by 0 bases and J by 6 bases, leaving 6 bases between them. The CDR3 DNA follows: TGCGCCAGCAGCTTGGGGTCTGCCGGGGAGCTGTTTTTT. It translates to CASSLGSAGELFF.

This clone was observed once. The V gene is TRBV10-3, the J gene TRBJ1-2; D possibly corresponds to TRBD1 (5 bases). Trimming left V 0 bases short and J 7 bases short, with 12 bases between. The length of the CDR3 is 14 residues. In germline, CDR1 is ENHRY, CDR2 SYGVKD. CDR3 residues: CAISESGEGSGYTF. The CDR3 DNA follows: TGTGCCATCAGTGAGTCGGGGGAGGGATCTGGCTACACCTTC.

The genes are TRBV7-9 and TRBJ2-5; D is tentatively TRBD1 or TRBD2 (5 bases each). From germline, CDR1 is SEHNR and CDR2 FQNEAQ (reference sequence). The CDR3 sequence is 14 residues long. The V end was cut by 5 bases, the J end by 7 bases, with 17 bases between. The CDR3 reads CASSRRDPIGTQYF. CDR3 DNA: TGTGCCAGCAGCCGCCGGGACCCGATAGGGACCCAGTACTTC.

The chain carries TRBV19 and TRBJ2-2; D remains ambiguous. The CDR3 sequence is 12 residues long. Germline CDR1 reads LNHDA; CDR2 reads SQIVND (reference sequence). V lost 5 bases and J lost 6, with 7 bases in between. The CDR3 spells CASSVDPGELFF. The CDR3, as DNA: TGTGCCAGTAGTGTGGACCCCGGGGAGCTGTTTTTT.

The chain links TRBV2 to TRBJ1-5; 9 nucleotides agree with TRBD1. The CDR3 covers 13 residues. Unmatched junction bases numbered 4, after V lost 7 bases and J lost 6 bases. CDR1 and CDR2 (germline): SNHLY, FYNNEI. CDR3 bases: TGTGCCAGCATGGGACAGGGTCTTCAGCCCCAGCATTTT. Translation: CASMGQGLQPQHF.